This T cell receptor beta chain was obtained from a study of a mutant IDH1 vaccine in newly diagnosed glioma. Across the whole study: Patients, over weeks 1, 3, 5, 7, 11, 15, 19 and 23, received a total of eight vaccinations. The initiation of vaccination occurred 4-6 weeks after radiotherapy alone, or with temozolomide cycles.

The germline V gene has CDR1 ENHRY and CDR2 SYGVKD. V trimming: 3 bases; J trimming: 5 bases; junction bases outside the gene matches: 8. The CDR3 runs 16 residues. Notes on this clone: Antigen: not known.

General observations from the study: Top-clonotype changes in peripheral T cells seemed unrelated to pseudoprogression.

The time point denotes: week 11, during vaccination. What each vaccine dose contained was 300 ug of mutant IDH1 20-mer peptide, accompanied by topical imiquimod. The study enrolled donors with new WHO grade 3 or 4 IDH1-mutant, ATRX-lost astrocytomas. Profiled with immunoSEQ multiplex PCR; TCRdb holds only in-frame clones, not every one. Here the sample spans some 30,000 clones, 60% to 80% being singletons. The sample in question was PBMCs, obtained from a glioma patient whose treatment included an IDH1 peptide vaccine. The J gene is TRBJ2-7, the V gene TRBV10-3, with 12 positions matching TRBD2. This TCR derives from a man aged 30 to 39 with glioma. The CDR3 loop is CAISEYGTSGFNEQYF. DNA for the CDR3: TGTGCCATCAGTGAATACGGGACTAGCGGGTTCAACGAGCAGTACTTC.